The clone carrying this T cell receptor beta chain has a handful of counts. This sample was taken from a study of Ad26.COV2.S vaccination and SARS-CoV-2 variants. V lost 3 bases, J lost 11 bases, and 4 bases stayed unmatched. Germline assignment: CDR1 DFQATT and CDR2 SNEGSKA (reference sequence). The CDR3 covers 12 residues. Treatment described: some 19 received Ad26.COV2.S at low or high dose, single or two shots; 5 received placebo; per-sample allocation not given. Sampling was performed 63 days after the first vaccine or placebo injection. The data were produced by immunoSEQ multiplex PCR, yet TCRdb's version contains in-frame clones alone and is incomplete. The sample lists some 350,000 clones, around 83% occurring once.

The clonotype comes from a person between 18 and 59 years old who received the Ad26.COV2.S COVID-19 vaccine or a placebo. Here the sequenced sample was peripheral blood, taken in a trial of Ad26.COV2.S vaccine versus placebo. This chain connects TRBV20-1 to TRBJ2-3, with 11 positions matching TRBD2. The CDR3 here is CSASPSGGMQYF. As DNA, the CDR3 is TGCAGTGCTAGTCCTAGCGGGGGGATGCAGTATTTT.